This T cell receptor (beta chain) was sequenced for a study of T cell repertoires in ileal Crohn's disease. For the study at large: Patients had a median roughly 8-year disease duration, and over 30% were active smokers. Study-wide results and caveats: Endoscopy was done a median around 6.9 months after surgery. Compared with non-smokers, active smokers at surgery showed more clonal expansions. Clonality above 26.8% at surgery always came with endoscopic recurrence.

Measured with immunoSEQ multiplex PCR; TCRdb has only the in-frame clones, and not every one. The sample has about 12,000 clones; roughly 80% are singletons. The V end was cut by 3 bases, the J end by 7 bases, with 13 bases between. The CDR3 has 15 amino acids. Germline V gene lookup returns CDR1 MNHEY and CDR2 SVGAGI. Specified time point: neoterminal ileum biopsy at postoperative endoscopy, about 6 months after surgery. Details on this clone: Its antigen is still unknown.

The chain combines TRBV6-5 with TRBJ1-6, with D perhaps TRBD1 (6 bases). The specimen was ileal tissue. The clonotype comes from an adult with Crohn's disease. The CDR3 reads CASSYSAGVNSPLHF. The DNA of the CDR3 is TGTGCCAGCAGTTATTCGGCAGGGGTGAATTCACCCCTCCACTTT.